This T cell receptor beta chain was observed in a study of CD8+ T cells in alopecia areata. Overall study findings and caveats: Higher clonality than in normal scalp was seen in lesional scalp, especially alopecia totalis/universalis. Scalp data also include sequences from resident alphabeta T cells of normal skin.

Remarks on this clone: The antigen is not known.

Stated treatment: oral pan-JAK inhibitor, 5-10 mg twice daily. Collection of lesional scalp punch biopsies and peripheral blood was performed in alopecia areata patients. Extraction and reverse transcription of RNA yielded cDNA as the sequencing template. The method was immunoSEQ multiplex PCR; TCRdb's version includes in-frame clones alone and lacks a portion of them. The sample has 90,000 to 120,000 clones, 84% seen once. This clonotype was sampled from a human donor with alopecia areata. The sample consisted of CD8+ T cells sorted from blood, taken at week 24, from a patient treated with tofacitinib.

The CDR3 DNA is TGTGCCAGCAGCTCGGACTCCCTGGAGCAGTACTTC. This gives the protein CASSSDSLEQYF. The V call is TRBV5-5, the J call TRBJ2-7; D is perhaps TRBD2 (5 bases). The CDR3 consists of 12 residues. The germline CDR1 and CDR2 sequences are SGHKS and YYEKEE (reference sequence). Trimming left V 3 bases short and J 7 bases short, with 11 bases between.